This is a list of T cell receptor beta chains from one sample in a study of shared clonotypes between healthy human individuals. Profiled with immunoSEQ multiplex PCR; TCRdb holds only in-frame clones, not every one. The sample shows fewer than 3 million clones, just under 95% of them seen only once. Material for sequencing was naive CD4+ T cells from PBMCs. These receptors were collected from a man younger than 35 in good health. Some clones in this sample may be carry-over from other donors' samples. The CDR3 runs from the conserved cysteine through the conserved F or W. The D gene is left open where the match is weak. Not every row has a clone size; where given, it reads once, few, many or a size class.

clone size | J gene | V gene | D gene | CDR3 protein | CDR3 DNA
- | TRBJ2-1 | TRBV2 | TRBD2 | CASSGGLVDEQFF | TGTGCCAGCAGCGGGGGACTAGTAGATGAGCAGTTCTTC
- | TRBJ2-5 | TRBV7-9 | TRBD1 | CASRGQGSRETQYF | TGTGCCAGCAGGGGACAGGGAAGTCGAGAGACCCAGTACTTC
- | TRBJ1-6 | TRBV9 | TRBD1 | CASSPPGQGNSPLHF | TGTGCCAGCAGCCCCCCGGGACAGGGGAATTCACCCCTCCACTTT
- | TRBJ2-1 | TRBV7-2 | - | CASSLVTGVYNEQFF | TGTGCCAGCAGCTTAGTCACGGGCGTCTACAATGAGCAGTTCTTC
- | TRBJ1-1 | TRBV6-4 | TRBD1 | CASSQGAMTEAFF | TGTGCCAGCAGCCAGGGGGCTATGACTGAAGCTTTCTTT
- | TRBJ1-1 | TRBV19 | - | CASSSRSGGLLGEAFF | TGTGCCAGTAGTTCCCGCTCTGGAGGGCTGCTCGGTGAAGCTTTCTTT
few | TRBJ1-2 | TRBV18 | - | CASSPPGRVYGYTF | TGTGCCAGCTCACCACCGGGCAGAGTGTATGGCTACACCTTC
once | TRBJ2-6 | TRBV5-6 | - | CASSSGRYSGANVLTF | TGTGCCAGCAGCTCTGGACGGTACTCTGGGGCCAACGTCCTGACTTTC
- | TRBJ1-1 | TRBV28 | TRBD1 | CASNIPGQGSKAFF | TGTGCCAGCAACATCCCGGGACAGGGGAGTAAAGCTTTCTTT
- | TRBJ1-2 | TRBV5-4 | TRBD1 | CASSEDRDRYGYTF | TGTGCCAGCAGCGAAGACAGGGACCGATATGGCTACACCTTC
- | TRBJ2-1 | TRBV5-1 | - | CASSLELAYNEQFF | TGCGCCAGCAGCTTGGAACTTGCCTACAATGAGCAGTTCTTC
- | TRBJ1-2 | TRBV9 | - | CASSVAARGQGYTF | TGTGCCAGCAGCGTAGCGGCCCGGGGACAAGGCTACACCTTC
- | TRBJ1-2 | TRBV5-6 | - | CASSLEGIYGYTF | TGTGCCAGCAGCTTGGAGGGGATCTATGGCTACACCTTC
once | TRBJ2-1 | TRBV7-9 | - | CASSSRGNSYNEQFF | TGTGCCAGCAGCTCAAGGGGAAACAGCTACAATGAGCAGTTCTTC
- | TRBJ2-7 | TRBV11-2 | TRBD1 | CASSFTGGEQYF | TGTGCCAGCAGTTTTACAGGGGGCGAGCAGTACTTC
- | TRBJ1-2 | TRBV5-1 | - | CASSREQPYGYTF | TGCGCCAGCAGCCGAGAACAGCCCTATGGCTACACCTTC
- | TRBJ1-5 | TRBV6-1 | TRBD1 | CASRSRQGERPQHF | TGTGCCAGCAGATCGAGACAGGGGGAAAGACCCCAGCATTTT
- | TRBJ2-7 | TRBV14 | TRBD2 | CASSQDERLAGGYEQYF | TGTGCCAGCAGCCAAGACGAGCGACTAGCGGGAGGCTACGAGCAGTACTTC
- | TRBJ2-6 | TRBV6-5 | - | CAAGRTAGANVLTF | TGTGCCGCCGGACGGACGGCTGGGGCCAACGTCCTGACTTTC
- | TRBJ2-7 | TRBV7-6 | TRBD2 | CASSGTSGYSYEQYF | TGTGCCAGCAGCGGGACTAGCGGGTACTCCTACGAGCAGTACTTC
few | TRBJ1-1 | TRBV29-1 | - | CSVVWRARMNTEAFF | TGCAGCGTTGTTTGGCGGGCGCGAATGAACACTGAAGCTTTCTTT
- | TRBJ2-5 | TRBV2 | - | CASKRGVGYTGLPPWETQYF | TGTGCCAGCAAGAGGGGGGTTGGGTACACCGGACTGCCGCCCTGGGAGACCCAGTACTTC
few | TRBJ1-1 | TRBV29-1 | - | CSVRLVGTEAFF | TGCAGCGTTCGCTTAGTGGGCACTGAAGCTTTCTTT
- | TRBJ1-5 | TRBV27 | TRBD1 | CASSLVRGQPQHF | TGTGCCAGCAGTTTAGTCAGGGGGCAGCCCCAGCATTTT
- | TRBJ2-3 | TRBV4-1 | TRBD2 | CASSPNVLAGLATDTQYF | TGCGCCAGCAGCCCTAACGTCCTAGCGGGACTCGCCACAGATACGCAGTATTTT
- | TRBJ2-3 | TRBV2 | TRBD1 | CASSSGVRRGQDTQYF | TGTGCCAGCAGTTCGGGGGTCCGCAGGGGGCAAGATACGCAGTATTTT
- | TRBJ1-1 | TRBV7-9 | - | CASSKDSLGNTEAFF | TGTGCCAGCAGCAAGGACTCATTGGGGAACACTGAAGCTTTCTTT
- | TRBJ1-2 | TRBV6-6 | - | CASSIDRSESGYTF | TGTGCCAGCAGTATCGACAGGTCGGAGTCTGGCTACACCTTC
- | TRBJ2-3 | TRBV5-6 | - | CASSLGQGGSQYF | TGTGCCAGCAGCTTGGGGCAGGGGGGATCCCAGTATTTT
- | TRBJ2-5 | TRBV25-1 | TRBD2 | CASSEGDYSPETQYF | TGTGCCAGCAGTGAAGGGGACTACTCACCAGAGACCCAGTACTTC
- | TRBJ1-2 | TRBV5-6 | - | CASSSGPSGGYTF | TGTGCCAGCAGCTCGGGACCCAGCGGTGGCTACACCTTC
- | TRBJ2-7 | TRBV11-2 | TRBD1 | CASSSGQGNEQYF | TGTGCCAGCAGCTCCGGACAGGGAAACGAGCAGTACTTC
- | TRBJ2-7 | TRBV19 | TRBD2 | CATTSGDSSYEQYF | TGTGCCACGACTAGCGGGGACAGCTCCTACGAGCAGTACTTC
- | TRBJ2-7 | TRBV11-2 | - | CASSLTGTSTYEQYF | TGTGCCAGCAGCTTGACCGGGACTTCCACCTACGAGCAGTACTTC
- | TRBJ1-1 | TRBV28 | - | CASSLTGGMNTEAFF | TGTGCCAGCAGTTTGACGGGGGGAATGAACACTGAAGCTTTCTTT
- | TRBJ2-7 | TRBV20-1 | - | CSASRRDEQYF | TGCAGTGCTAGCAGACGGGACGAGCAGTACTTC
- | TRBJ1-3 | TRBV27 | TRBD1 | CASSLGQGQTGNTIYF | TGTGCCAGCAGTTTGGGACAGGGGCAAACTGGAAACACCATATATTTT
- | TRBJ1-1 | TRBV6-1 | - | CASSDVGNKVNTEAFF | TGTGCCAGCAGTGATGTCGGAAATAAGGTGAACACTGAAGCTTTCTTT
- | TRBJ1-5 | TRBV19 | - | CASSIVGPRNQPQHF | TGTGCCAGTAGTATAGTTGGGCCACGTAATCAGCCCCAGCATTTT